This T cell receptor beta chain emerged from a study of beta chain features in type 1 diabetes. The entirety of the isolated RNA underwent reverse transcription, so expressed TCRB transcripts were sequenced. Measured with immunoSEQ multiplex PCR; TCRdb has only the in-frame clones, and not every one. Found here are 45,000 to 60,000 clones, around 60% of them singletons; the top ten hold roughly 0.3%. Notes on the study in general: Moderate but significant shortening of TCRB CDR3s was recorded in all four CD4+ subsets from Type 1 diabetes patients. VDJ junctions from type 1 diabetes patients carried fewer insertions and larger deletions.

Germline CDR1 and CDR2: SEHNR and FQNEAQ (reference sequence). J was trimmed by 2 bases and V by 4 bases; bases with no gene match: 4. The CDR3 loop spans 14 amino acids. This clone was observed a single time. The antigen remains unidentified. Via CD45RO/CCR7/CD25/CD127/CD95/CD27, cells of the CD4+ naive, central memory, regulatory and stem cell-like memory subsets were sorted. Purities in excess of 95% were seen in all sorted populations. This TCR was sampled from a woman between 25 and 40 years old with type 1 diabetes. The sequencing input was stem cell memory CD4+ T cells from blood. The chain is built from TRBV7-9 and TRBJ2-7; 8 bases agree with TRBD1. The CDR3 nucleotides read TGTGCCAGCAGCTCCACAGGGGGGACCTACGAGCAGTACTTC. Its protein is CASSSTGGTYEQYF.